Listed below are T cell receptor beta chains from one sample, sequenced in a study of T cell responses to AZD1222 COVID-19 vaccine. Sequencing was performed with immunoSEQ multiplex PCR; in TCRdb, only in-frame clones are kept and a portion is missing. The sample carries some 120,000 clones, 70% to 90% recorded once. Sample: peripheral blood, taken on day 0 of AZD1222 vaccination. These receptors were obtained from an adult in good health. Both conserved end residues are part of each CDR3. The D gene is left open where the match is weak. Size tells how often a clone was seen (once, few, many) or the class of an expanded clone, and some rows leave it out.

>TRBV7-2|12|.|TRBJ2-7|.
TGTGCCAGCAGCTTAGAGGGTTGGGAGCAGTACTTC
CASSLEGWEQYF
>TRBV5-1|15|TRBD2|TRBJ2-3|.
TGCGCCAGCAGCCCCCCGGCGGGGGGGGAAGATACGCAGTATTTT
CASSPPAGGEDTQYF
>TRBV7-8|18|TRBD2|TRBJ2-1|.
TGTGCCAGCAGCTTAGTGAGGGGCGGGCCTAGCGGGAGCGGACAGCAGTTCTTC
CASSLVRGGPSGSGQQFF
>TRBV7-2|15|.|TRBJ1-6|.
TGTGCCAGCAGCTTATCGGTCGTCGAGGTGATTGACCTCCACTTT
CASSLSVVEVIDLHF
>TRBV7-3|16|TRBD1|TRBJ2-3|few
TGTGCCAGCAGCTTAATAGGGGGCGTTTCAGCAGATACGCAGTATTTT
CASSLIGGVSADTQYF
>TRBV5-4|13|.|TRBJ1-4|.
TGTGCCAGCAGCTTGTCCGGGGCTGAAAAACTGTTTTTT
CASSLSGAEKLFF
>TRBV3-1/TRBV3-2|14|.|TRBJ2-1|.
TGTGCCAGCAGCCACCGCAGAGTCGGGAATGAGCAGTTCTTC
CASSHRRVGNEQFF
>TRBV18|16|.|TRBJ1-5|.
TGTGCCAGCTCACGACTTCCAGGGGATAGCAATCAGCCCCAGCATTTT
CASSRLPGDSNQPQHF
>TRBV27|16|.|TRBJ1-1|.
TGTGCCAGCAGTTTATCGATCGGGGCGAAGAACACTGAAGCTTTCTTT
CASSLSIGAKNTEAFF
>TRBV7-9|15|.|TRBJ1-5|.
TGTGCCAGCAGCTTAGTAGGGGGGCCTATTTCGCCCCAGCATTTT
CASSLVGGPISPQHF
>TRBV3-1/TRBV3-2|14|.|TRBJ1-1|.
TGTGCCAGCAGCCTTGGGACGGTGAACACTGAAGCTTTCTTT
CASSLGTVNTEAFF
>TRBV10-2|15|.|TRBJ1-2|.
TGCGCCAGCAGTGAGTCTCAGAGGGGTTACTATGGCTACACCTTC
CASSESQRGYYGYTF
>TRBV27|13|.|TRBJ2-1|.
TGTGCCAGCAGTCAGAGGGGGTTTAATGAGCAGTTCTTC
CASSQRGFNEQFF
>TRBV7-2|18|.|TRBJ1-4|.
TGTGCCAGCAGCTTAGGACTACCCCGGGGTAGAGGAGGAGAAAAACTGTTTTTT
CASSLGLPRGRGGEKLFF
>TRBV12-3/TRBV12-4|11|.|TRBJ1-1|.
TGTGCCAGCAGTTTAAATAGCCGGGCTTTCTTT
CASSLNSRAFF
>TRBV11-2|14|.|TRBJ1-1|.
TGTGCCAGCAGCTTATCCGCAGGAAACACTGAAGCTTTCTTT
CASSLSAGNTEAFF
>TRBV6-5|14|.|TRBJ1-6|.
TGTGCCAGCAGTTACGGGGGGGAGAATTCACCCCTCCACTTT
CASSYGGENSPLHF
>TRBV9|16|TRBD1|TRBJ1-2|.
TGTGCCAGCAGCGCCCTAACGGGACAGGGGGAGGATGGCTACACCTTC
CASSALTGQGEDGYTF
>TRBV18|16|.|TRBJ2-1|.
TGTGCCAGCTCACAGTTGGAGGGTAGTAACGGGAATGAGCAGTTCTTC
CASSQLEGSNGNEQFF
>TRBV7-9|15|.|TRBJ2-5|.
TGTGCCAGCAGCTTGCGGTCAGGGGGGCAAGAGACCCAGTACTTC
CASSLRSGGQETQYF
>TRBV4-1|13|.|TRBJ2-2|.
TGCGCCAGCAGCAGGACCGGGGGCGGGGAGCTGTTTTTT
CASSRTGGGELFF
>TRBV24-1|14|.|TRBJ1-5|.
TGTGCCACCAGTGATTTGTGGCAGGGTGAGACCCAGCATTTT
CATSDLWQGETQHF
>TRBV28|14|.|TRBJ2-5|.
TGTGCCAGCAGGACTATGAGGATCCAAGAGACCCAGTACTTC
CASRTMRIQETQYF
>TRBV12-5|15|.|TRBJ2-5|.
TGTGCTAGTGGTTTGGTCGGCGGGACTCCAGAGACCCAGTACTTC
CASGLVGGTPETQYF
>TRBV9|19|TRBD1|TRBJ1-3|.
TGTGCCAGCAGCGTAGTGCCCACCGGGACAGGGATCTCTGGAAACACCATATATTTT
CASSVVPTGTGISGNTIYF
>TRBV30|13|.|TRBJ1-1|.
TGTGCCTGGAGTGGTGTCACGGGTATTGGGGCTTTCTTT
CAWSGVTGIGAFF
>TRBV4-1|18|.|TRBJ2-7|.
TGCGCCAGCAGCCAAGACCCTAGCTCGGATGATATGTCCTACGAGCAGTACTTC
CASSQDPSSDDMSYEQYF
>TRBV4-2|14|TRBD1|TRBJ2-7|.
TGTGCCAGCAGCCAATGGGACAGAGAGTACGAGCAGTACTTC
CASSQWDREYEQYF
>TRBV7-3|12|.|TRBJ2-1|.
TGTGCCAGCAGCTCAGTGCATGGAGAGCAGTTCTTC
CASSSVHGEQFF
>TRBV7-2|14|.|TRBJ1-5|.
TGTGCCAGCAGCGACGGGTTAGTTGATCAGCCCCAGCATTTT
CASSDGLVDQPQHF
>TRBV11-3|15|TRBD1|TRBJ1-2|.
TGTGCCAGCAGCTTCTCCCCCAGGGGGTTTGGGGGCTACACCTTC
CASSFSPRGFGGYTF
>TRBV6-4|16|.|TRBJ2-1|.
TGTGCCAGCAGTGACTCGTTGGTAAATGTTAACAATGAGCAGTTCTTC
CASSDSLVNVNNEQFF
>TRBV9|15|TRBD1|TRBJ1-6|.
TGTGCCAGCAGCGTGAGTCCGGGACAGAATTCACCCCTCCACTTT
CASSVSPGQNSPLHF
>TRBV5-5|17|.|TRBJ2-1|.
TGTGCCAGCAGCTGGGGGCAGGGCAGGAGCTCCTACAATGAGCAGTTCTTC
CASSWGQGRSSYNEQFF
>TRBV7-2|14|.|TRBJ1-5|.
TGTGCCAGCAGCGCAAGACAGTACAATCAGCCCCAGCATTTT
CASSARQYNQPQHF
>TRBV3-1/TRBV3-2|19|.|TRBJ2-1|.
TGTGCCAGCAGCCATTCCATTGATTCCAACCCACTCTCCTACAATGAGCAGTTCTTC
CASSHSIDSNPLSYNEQFF
>TRBV10-1|17|TRBD2|TRBJ2-1|.
TGCGCCAGTAGTGTCGGGGGAGCGGGGGGACTCTACAATGAGCAGTTCTTC
CASSVGGAGGLYNEQFF
>TRBV7-9|15|TRBD1|TRBJ1-1|once
TGTGCCGCCCGTTTTTTCGACAGGGTGAACACTGAAGCTTTCTTT
CAARFFDRVNTEAFF
>TRBV27|13|.|TRBJ2-3|.
TGTGCCAGCAGTCGCGGGTTTGGAGATACGCAGTATTTT
CASSRGFGDTQYF
>TRBV11-3|13|.|TRBJ1-3|.
TGTGCCAGCAGCTTCTCCTCTGGAAACACCATATATTTT
CASSFSSGNTIYF
>TRBV6-5|16|.|TRBJ1-2|.
TGTGCCAGCAGTTACTCGATCCAGGGGCGCAACTATGGCTACACCTTC
CASSYSIQGRNYGYTF
>TRBV7-2|15|TRBD1|TRBJ1-5|.
TGTGCCAGCAGCAGTCAGGACAGGCCAGGGCAGCCCCAGCATTTT
CASSSQDRPGQPQHF
>TRBV6-5|14|.|TRBJ2-3|once
TGTGCCAGCAGCCGGACGGGTAGCACAGATACGCAGTATTTT
CASSRTGSTDTQYF
>TRBV7-2|14|.|TRBJ2-7|once
TGTGCCAGCAGCATGAGTAGCGGAAACTACGAGCAGTACTTC
CASSMSSGNYEQYF
>TRBV4-1|14|TRBD2|TRBJ2-1|.
TGCGCCAGCAGCCAAGAGGGGGGGGTCCGTGAGCAGTTCTTC
CASSQEGGVREQFF
>TRBV18|13|.|TRBJ1-2|.
TGTGCCAGCTCCCCGACAGCCAACTATGGCTACACCTTC
CASSPTANYGYTF
>TRBV9|12|.|TRBJ2-2|.
TGTGCCAGCAGCGGGGGCCCCGGGGAGCTGTTTTTT
CASSGGPGELFF
>TRBV15|14|.|TRBJ1-6|.
TGTGCCACCAGGGCGGGGACGGATAATTCACCCCTCCACTTT
CATRAGTDNSPLHF
>TRBV27|13|.|TRBJ2-7|.
TGTGCCAGCAGTAGAGCGGGTCCCTACGAGCAGTACTTC
CASSRAGPYEQYF
>TRBV19|13|.|TRBJ1-1|.
TGTGCCAGTAGTATAAAGCTTCGGGCTGAAGCTTTCTTT
CASSIKLRAEAFF
>TRBV4-1|19|.|TRBJ2-6|.
TGCGCCAGCAGCCAAGCTTCGGGCAGGAATCCCTCTGGGGCCAACGTCCTGACTTTC
CASSQASGRNPSGANVLTF
>TRBV4-1|19|.|TRBJ1-1|.
TGCGCCAGCAGCCAAACTCGGGGGGCGGTTTGGGGCCGGAACACTGAAGCTTTCTTT
CASSQTRGAVWGRNTEAFF
>TRBV10-2|17|TRBD2|TRBJ2-7|.
TGCGCCAGCAGTGGCCCTTCGGCTAGCGGGGGGGACTACGAGCAGTACTTC
CASSGPSASGGDYEQYF